This TCR beta chain was documented in a study of identical twins. A single record per CDR3 protein comes from TCRdb applying MiXCR to the 5' RACE reads. Of over 200,000 distinct CDR3 sequences listed, roughly a tenth are singletons. All of the donors were Caucasians in good health. Remarks on this clonotype: The antigen is unknown.

Overall study results and limits: Cross-sectional statistical analysis was relied on for the conclusions, without the same donors being followed. For cord blood, abundant beta clonotypes had fewer insertions, unlike memory repertoires, which showed none.

Unmatched junction bases numbered 7, after V lost 3 bases and J lost 7 bases. Germline-derived CDR1 and CDR2 are SGHTA and FQGNSA. The CDR3 length is 14 residues. This clonotype was obtained from a woman aged 18-29 years in good health. The rearrangement uses TRBV7-2 and TRBJ2-3; 7 nucleotides match TRBD1. The sequenced material came from memory (CD45RO+) T cells sorted from blood. The CDR3 sequence is CASSLKTGLNTQYF. CDR3 coding DNA: TGTGCCAGCAGCTTGAAGACAGGGCTAAATACGCAGTATTTT.